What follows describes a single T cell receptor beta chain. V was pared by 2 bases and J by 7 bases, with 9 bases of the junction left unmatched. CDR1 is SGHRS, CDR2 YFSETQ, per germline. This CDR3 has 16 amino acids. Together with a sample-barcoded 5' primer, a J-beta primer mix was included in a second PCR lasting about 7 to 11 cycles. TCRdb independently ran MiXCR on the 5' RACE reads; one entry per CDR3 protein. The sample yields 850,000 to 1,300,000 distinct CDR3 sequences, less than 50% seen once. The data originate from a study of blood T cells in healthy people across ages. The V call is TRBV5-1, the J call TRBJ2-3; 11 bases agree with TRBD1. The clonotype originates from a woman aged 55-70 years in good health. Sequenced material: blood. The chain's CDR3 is CASSFEGQGVRNTQYF. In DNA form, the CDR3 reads TGCGCCAGCAGCTTCGAGGGACAGGGGGTAAGAAATACGCAGTATTTT.